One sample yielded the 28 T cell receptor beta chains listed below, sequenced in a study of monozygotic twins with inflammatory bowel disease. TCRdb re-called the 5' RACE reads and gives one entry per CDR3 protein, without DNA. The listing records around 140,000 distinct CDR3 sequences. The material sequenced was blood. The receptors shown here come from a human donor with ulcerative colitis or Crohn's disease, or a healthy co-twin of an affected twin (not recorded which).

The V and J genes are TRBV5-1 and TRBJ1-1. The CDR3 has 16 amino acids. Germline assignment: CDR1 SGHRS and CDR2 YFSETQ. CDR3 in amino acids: CASSLYKGSGGTEAFF.

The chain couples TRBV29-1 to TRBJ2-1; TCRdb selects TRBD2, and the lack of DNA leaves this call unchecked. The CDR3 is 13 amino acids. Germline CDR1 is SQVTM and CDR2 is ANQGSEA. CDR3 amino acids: CSAGSSGYNEQFF.

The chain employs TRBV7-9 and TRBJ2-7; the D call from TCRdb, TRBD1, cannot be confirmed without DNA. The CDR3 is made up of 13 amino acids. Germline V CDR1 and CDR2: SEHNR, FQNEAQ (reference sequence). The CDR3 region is CASSSGDRRKQYF.

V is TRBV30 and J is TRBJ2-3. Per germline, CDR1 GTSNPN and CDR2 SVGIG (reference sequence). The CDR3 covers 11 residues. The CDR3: CAGTSTDTQYF. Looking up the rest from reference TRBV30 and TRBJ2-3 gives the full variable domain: SQTIHQWPATLVQPVGSPLSLECTVEGTSNPNLYWYRQAAGRGLQLLFYSVGIGQISSEVPQNLSASRPQDRQFILSSKKLLLSDSGFYLCAGTSTDTQYFGPGTRLTVL.

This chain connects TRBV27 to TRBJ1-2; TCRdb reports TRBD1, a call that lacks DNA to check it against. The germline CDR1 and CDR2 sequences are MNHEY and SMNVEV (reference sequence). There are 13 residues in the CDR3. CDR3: CASSFNRGQGYTF.

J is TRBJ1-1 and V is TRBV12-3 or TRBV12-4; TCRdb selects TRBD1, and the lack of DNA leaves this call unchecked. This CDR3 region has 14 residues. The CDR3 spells CASRLTGGFTEAFF.

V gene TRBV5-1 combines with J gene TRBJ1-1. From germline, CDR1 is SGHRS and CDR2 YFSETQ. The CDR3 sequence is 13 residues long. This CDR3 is CASSLTMNTEAFF.

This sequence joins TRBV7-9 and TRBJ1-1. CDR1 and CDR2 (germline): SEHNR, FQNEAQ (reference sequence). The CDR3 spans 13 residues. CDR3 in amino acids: CASSFQMNTEAFF.

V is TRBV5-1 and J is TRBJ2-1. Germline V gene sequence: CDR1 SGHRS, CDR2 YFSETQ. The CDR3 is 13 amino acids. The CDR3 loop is CASSLANYNDQFF.

CDR3 sequence: CATSLAGKPGANVLTF. J is TRBJ2-6 and V is TRBV19; the TCRdb call, TRBD2, lacks DNA for checking. Germline-derived CDR1 and CDR2 are LNHDA and SQIVND (reference sequence). The CDR3 length is 16 residues.

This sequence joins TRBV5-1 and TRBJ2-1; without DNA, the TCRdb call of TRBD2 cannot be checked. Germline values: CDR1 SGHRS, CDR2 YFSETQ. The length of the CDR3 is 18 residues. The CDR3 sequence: CASSLGLAGAISYNEQFF.

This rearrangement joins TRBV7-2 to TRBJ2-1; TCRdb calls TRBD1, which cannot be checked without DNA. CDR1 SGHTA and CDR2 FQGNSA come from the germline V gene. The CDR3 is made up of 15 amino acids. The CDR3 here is CASSLGGEPLREQFF.

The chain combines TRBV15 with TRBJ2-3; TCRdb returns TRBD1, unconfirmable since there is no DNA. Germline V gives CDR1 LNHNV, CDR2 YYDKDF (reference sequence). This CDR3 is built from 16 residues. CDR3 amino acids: CATRETRESYTDTQYF. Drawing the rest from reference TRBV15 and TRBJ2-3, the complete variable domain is DAMVIQNPRYQVTQFGKPVTLSCSQTLNHNVMYWYQQKSSQAPKLLFHYYDKDFNNEADTPDNFQSRRPNTSFCFLDIRSPGLGDTAMYLCATRETRESYTDTQYFGPGTRLTVL.

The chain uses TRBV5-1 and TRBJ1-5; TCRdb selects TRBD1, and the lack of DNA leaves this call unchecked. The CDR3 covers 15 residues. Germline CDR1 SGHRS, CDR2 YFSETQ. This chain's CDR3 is CASSPGQGFGQPQHF. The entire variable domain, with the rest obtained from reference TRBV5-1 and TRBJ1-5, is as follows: KAGVTQTPRYLIKTRGQQVTLSCSPISGHRSVSWYQQTPGQGLQFLFEYFSETQRNKGNFPGRFSGRQFSNSRSEMNVSTLELGDSALYLCASSPGQGFGQPQHFGDGTRLSIL.

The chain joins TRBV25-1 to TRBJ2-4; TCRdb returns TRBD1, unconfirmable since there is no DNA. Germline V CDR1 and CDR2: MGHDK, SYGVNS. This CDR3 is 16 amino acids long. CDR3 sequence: CASSDGQSLAKNIQYF.

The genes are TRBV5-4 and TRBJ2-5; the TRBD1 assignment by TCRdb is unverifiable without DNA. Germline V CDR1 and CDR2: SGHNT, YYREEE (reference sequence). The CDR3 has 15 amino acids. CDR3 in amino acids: CASSLGDGRQETQYF.

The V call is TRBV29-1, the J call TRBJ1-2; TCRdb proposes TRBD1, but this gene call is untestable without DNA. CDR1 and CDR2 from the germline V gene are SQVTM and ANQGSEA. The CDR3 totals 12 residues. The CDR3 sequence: CSVGQEAYGYTF.

The CDR3 sequence: CSASLSAEQETQYF. The chain uses TRBV20-1 and TRBJ2-5. The CDR3 spans 14 residues. Germline V gene sequence: CDR1 DFQATT, CDR2 SNEGSKA (reference sequence).

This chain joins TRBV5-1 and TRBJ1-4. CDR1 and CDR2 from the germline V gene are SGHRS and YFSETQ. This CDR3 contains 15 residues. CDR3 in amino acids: CASSPPNQVNEKLFF.

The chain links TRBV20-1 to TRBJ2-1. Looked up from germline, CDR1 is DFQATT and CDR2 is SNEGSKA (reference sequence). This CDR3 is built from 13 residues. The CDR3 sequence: CSARTQGFHEQFF.

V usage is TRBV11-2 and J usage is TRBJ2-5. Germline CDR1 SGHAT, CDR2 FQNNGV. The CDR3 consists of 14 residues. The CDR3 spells CASSLDDFQETQYF.

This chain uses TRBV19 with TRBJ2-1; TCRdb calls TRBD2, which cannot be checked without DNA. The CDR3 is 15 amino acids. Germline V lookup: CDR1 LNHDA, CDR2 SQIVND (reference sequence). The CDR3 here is CASSPTSGSRGEQFF.

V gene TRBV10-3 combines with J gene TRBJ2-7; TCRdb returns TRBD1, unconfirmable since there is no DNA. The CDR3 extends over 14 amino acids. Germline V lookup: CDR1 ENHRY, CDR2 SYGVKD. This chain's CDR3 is CAIGSGQGSYEQYF.

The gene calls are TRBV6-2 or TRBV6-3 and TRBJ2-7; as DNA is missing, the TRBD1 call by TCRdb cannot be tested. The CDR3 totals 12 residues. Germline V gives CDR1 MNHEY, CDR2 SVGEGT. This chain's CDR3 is CASSRGEYEQYF.

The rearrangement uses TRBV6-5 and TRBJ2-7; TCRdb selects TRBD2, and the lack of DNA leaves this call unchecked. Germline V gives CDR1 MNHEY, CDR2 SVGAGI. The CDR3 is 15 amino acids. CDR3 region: CASSYDRAGIYEQYF.

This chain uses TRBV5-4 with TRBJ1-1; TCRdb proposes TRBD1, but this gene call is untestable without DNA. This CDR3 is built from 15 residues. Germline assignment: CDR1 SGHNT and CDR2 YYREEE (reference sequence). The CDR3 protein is CASSLRTGLNTEAFF.

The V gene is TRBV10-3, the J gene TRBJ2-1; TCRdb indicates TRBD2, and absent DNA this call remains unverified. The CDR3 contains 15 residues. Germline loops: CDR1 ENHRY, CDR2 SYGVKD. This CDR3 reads CAISDLEGLNNEQFF.

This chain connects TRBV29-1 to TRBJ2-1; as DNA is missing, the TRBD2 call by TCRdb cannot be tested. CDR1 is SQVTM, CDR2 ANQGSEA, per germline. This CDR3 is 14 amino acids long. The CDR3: CSVEGREGRDEQFF.